The next 6 T cell receptor beta chains were all read from a single sample in a study of cytomegalovirus exposure and HLA in healthy donors. With 60 Vbeta and 13 Jbeta primers, the PCR was carried out. This table comes from immunoSEQ multiplex PCR, and its TCRdb copy is limited to in-frame clones, with some not included. The repertoire has 300,000 or so clones, 84% of them found once; the top ten carry 1.5% to 2%. Source material: PBMCs. The receptors here all came from a woman in her forties in good health and CMV-seropositive.

V gene TRBV28 combines with J gene TRBJ1-6; D might be TRBD1 (6 bases). This CDR3 region has 13 residues. V gave up 5 bases and J gave up 9 bases, with 11 bases separating them. Germline CDR1 reads MDHEN; CDR2 reads SYDVKM. This CDR3 is CASSGGGASPLHF. The CDR3 DNA reads TGTGCCAGCAGTGGAGGGGGGGCTTCACCCCTCCACTTT.

The gene calls are TRBV7-2 and TRBJ1-2, with 8 bases aligning to TRBD1. This CDR3 comprises 13 residues. The trim removed 5 bases at V and 7 bases at J, leaving 6 bases unmatched. The germline V gene has CDR1 SGHTA and CDR2 FQGNSA. CDR3 loop: CASSLDRAGGYTF. CDR3 nucleotide sequence: TGTGCCAGCAGCCTGGACAGGGCAGGTGGCTACACCTTC.

This clone has only a few counts. The J gene is TRBJ1-5, the V gene TRBV6-1; D remains ambiguous. The CDR3 runs 11 residues. V lost 2 bases and J 11 bases, leaving 7 bases between the germline ends. CDR1 MNHNS and CDR2 SASEGT come from the germline V gene. The CDR3: CASSELNTQHF. CDR3 DNA: TGTGCCAGCAGTGAATTGAACACCCAGCATTTT.

The chain links TRBV7-3 to TRBJ2-7, with 10 bases aligning to TRBD2. V dropped 0 bases and J dropped 7; count of bases not matched to a gene: 6. The CDR3 loop spans 15 amino acids. Germline lookup yields CDR1 SGHTA and CDR2 FQGTGA. CDR3 loop: CASSLTLAGEREQYF. The DNA of the CDR3 is TGTGCCAGCAGCTTAACGCTAGCGGGAGAGAGGGAGCAGTACTTC.

The CDR3 DNA follows: TGTGCCAGCAGTTTTGACAGGGGACAGGAGACCCAGTACTTC. Translated: CASSFDRGQETQYF. The chain is built from TRBV27 and TRBJ2-5; 8 bases fit TRBD1. Germline CDR1 is MNHEY and CDR2 is SMNVEV (reference sequence). There are 14 residues in the CDR3. The trim removed 3 bases at V and 5 bases at J, leaving 5 bases unmatched.

This chain uses TRBV7-2 with TRBJ1-1, with 10 bases lining up with TRBD1. Germline assignment: CDR1 SGHTA and CDR2 FQGNSA. The CDR3 runs to 15 residues. J gave up 5 bases and V 1 base, and 4 bases lay outside the gene matches. CDR3: CASSLDGTGETEAFF. The CDR3 nucleotides are TGTGCCAGCAGCTTAGACGGGACAGGGGAGACTGAAGCTTTCTTT.